This T cell receptor beta chain was sequenced in a study of cytomegalovirus exposure and HLA in healthy donors. The CDR3 has 15 residues. Germline loops: CDR1 MNHNY, CDR2 SVGAGI (reference sequence). The V segment lost 6 bases and the J segment 2 bases; nucleotides outside the gene matches: 8. Regarding this clone: Antigen: not known.

Study-level results: An analysis that was carried out later associated approximately 17,000 TCR beta sequences with HLA alleles at 0.05 false discovery rate. Reportedly, a later analysis found an Asian-associated ancestry cluster had fewer N-insertions than the approximately 700-donor mean.

PCR involved 60 Vbeta and 13 Jbeta primers. Sequenced by immunoSEQ multiplex PCR; TCRdb stores in-frame clones only, minus some. Of more than 200,000 clones listed, over 65% are singletons. Sequencing was performed on PBMCs. This receptor was obtained from a human donor in good health. The genes are TRBV6-6 and TRBJ2-5; 8 bases align to TRBD2. This CDR3 is CASRTVIAGQETQYF. The CDR3 region has the DNA TGTGCCAGCAGAACGGTAATAGCGGGACAAGAGACCCAGTACTTC.